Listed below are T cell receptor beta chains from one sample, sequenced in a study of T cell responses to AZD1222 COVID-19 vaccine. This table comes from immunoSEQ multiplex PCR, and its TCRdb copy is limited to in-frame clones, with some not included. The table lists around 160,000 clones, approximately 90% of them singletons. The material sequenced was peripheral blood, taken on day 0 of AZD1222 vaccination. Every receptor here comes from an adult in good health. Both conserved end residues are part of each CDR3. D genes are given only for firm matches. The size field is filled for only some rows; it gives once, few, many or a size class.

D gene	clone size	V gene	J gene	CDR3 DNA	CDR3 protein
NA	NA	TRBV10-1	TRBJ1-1	TGCGCCAGCATGGCGGACATACCTCGGACGAACACTGAAGCTTTCTTT	CASMADIPRTNTEAFF
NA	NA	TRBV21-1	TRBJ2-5	TGTGCCAGCAGTAAAAAAGTGGATAACCGGGACAGATGCCAAGAGACCCAGTACTTC	CASSKKVDNRDRCQETQYF
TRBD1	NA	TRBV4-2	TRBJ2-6	TGTGCCAGCAGCCAAGGGACAGGGACCTCTGGGGCCAACGTCCTGACTTTC	CASSQGTGTSGANVLTF
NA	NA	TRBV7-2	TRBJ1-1	TGTGCCAGCAGCTTAGGGGGGAGGTTGAACACTGAAGCTTTCTTT	CASSLGGRLNTEAFF
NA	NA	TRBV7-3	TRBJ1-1	TGTGCCAGCAGCTTAGGACAGAACACTGAAGCTTTCTTT	CASSLGQNTEAFF
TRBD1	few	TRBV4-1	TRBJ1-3	TGCGCCAGCAGCCTACGTCCCGGGACAGGGAAGGAAAACACCATATATTTT	CASSLRPGTGKENTIYF
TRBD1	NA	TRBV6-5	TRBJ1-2	TGTGCCAGCAGTTACTCGGGACAGAGGATCGATGGCTACACCTTC	CASSYSGQRIDGYTF
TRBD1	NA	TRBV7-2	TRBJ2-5	TGTGCCAGCAGCCCCGGACAGGTAGAGACCCAGTACTTC	CASSPGQVETQYF
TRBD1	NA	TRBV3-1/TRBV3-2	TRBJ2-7	TGTGCCAGCAGTTTAACCCCAGGGGGCACAGCCTACGAGCAGTACTTC	CASSLTPGGTAYEQYF
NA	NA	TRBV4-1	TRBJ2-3	TGCGCCAGCAGCCAAAAAGCTGGGTCGGGCGATACGCAGTATTTT	CASSQKAGSGDTQYF
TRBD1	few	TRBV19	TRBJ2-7	TGTGCCAGTAGTTTTAGGGGACAGTCAAACTACGAGCAGTACTTC	CASSFRGQSNYEQYF
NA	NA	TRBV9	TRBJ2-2	TGTGCCAGCAGCCCTCGAAGCGGGCAGTACACCGGGGAGCTGTTTTTT	CASSPRSGQYTGELFF
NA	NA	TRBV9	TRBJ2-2	TGTGCCAGCAGCGTAAGAGGCTTGGGGGACACCGGGGAGCTGTTTTTT	CASSVRGLGDTGELFF
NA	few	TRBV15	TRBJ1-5	TGTGCCACCAGCAGAGGCGGGCGAGGGGCGGTGGGCAATCAGCCCCAGCATTTT	CATSRGGRGAVGNQPQHF
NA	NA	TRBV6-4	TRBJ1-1	TGTGCCAGCAGTGCGGCCATGAACACTGAAGCTTTCTTT	CASSAAMNTEAFF
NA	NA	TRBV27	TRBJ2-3	TGTGCCAGCAGTTTATCGAATAGGGCTAGCACAGATACGCAGTATTTT	CASSLSNRASTDTQYF
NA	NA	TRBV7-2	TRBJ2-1	TGTGCCAGCAGCTTAGTCTACGAGCAGTTCTTC	CASSLVYEQFF
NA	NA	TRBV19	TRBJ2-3	TGTGCCAGTAGCCGCGGGCGGGTAAGGGATACGCAGTATTTT	CASSRGRVRDTQYF
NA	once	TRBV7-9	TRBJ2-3	NA	CASRDLRAGTDTQYF
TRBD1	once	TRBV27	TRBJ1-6	TGTGCCAGCAGTTTGCGGACAGGGGGTTATTCACCCCTCCACTTT	CASSLRTGGYSPLHF
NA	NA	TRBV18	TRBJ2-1	TGTGCCAGCTCACCAACTCTAGCGCAAAGCTCCTACAATGAGCAGTTCTTC	CASSPTLAQSSYNEQFF
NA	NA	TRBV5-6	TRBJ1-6	TGTGCCAGCAGCTTGTTGGGGACGGGGGGTTACTCACCCCTCCACTTT	CASSLLGTGGYSPLHF
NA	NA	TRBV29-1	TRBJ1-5	TGCAGCGTCGGAAATCAGCCCCAGCATTTT	CSVGNQPQHF
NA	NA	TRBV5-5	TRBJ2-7	TGTGCCAGCAGCTTGGCGCCAGGGAACTACGAGCAGTACTTC	CASSLAPGNYEQYF
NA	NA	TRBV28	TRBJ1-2	TGTGCCAGCAGTTCCCCCTCTGCCACCAACTATGGCTACACCTTC	CASSSPSATNYGYTF
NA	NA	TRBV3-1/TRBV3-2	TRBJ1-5	TGTGCCAGCAGCCAAGATCAACCCAGTAGCAATCAGCCCCAGCATTTT	CASSQDQPSSNQPQHF
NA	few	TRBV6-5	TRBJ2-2	TGTGCCAGCAGCCCCACCAGGGGAACCGGGGAGCTGTTTTTT	CASSPTRGTGELFF
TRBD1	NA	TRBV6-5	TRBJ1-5	TGTGCCAGCAAAGGGACAGGGGCAGGGCAGCCCCAGCATTTT	CASKGTGAGQPQHF
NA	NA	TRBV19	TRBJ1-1	TGTGCCAGTAACCACGAGGGACGGCTGAACACTGAAGCTTTCTTT	CASNHEGRLNTEAFF
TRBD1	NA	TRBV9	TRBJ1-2	TGTGCCAGCAGCGTCTCGGGACAGAGCGCTTTGGGGGGCTACACCTTC	CASSVSGQSALGGYTF
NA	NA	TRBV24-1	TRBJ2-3	TGTGCCACCAGTGATCGGAGGGCTACGCAGTATTTT	CATSDRRATQYF
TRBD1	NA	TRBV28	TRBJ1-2	TGTGCCAGCAGTCCGGTCGACAGGGGGCATAGCTATGGCTACACCTTC	CASSPVDRGHSYGYTF
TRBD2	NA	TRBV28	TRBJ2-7	TGTGCCAGCATACGGGGGGGGAGCTCCTACGAGCAGTACTTC	CASIRGGSSYEQYF
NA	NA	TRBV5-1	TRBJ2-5	TGCGCCAGCACCCCCGGTAGGGTTCAAGAGACCCAGTACTTC	CASTPGRVQETQYF
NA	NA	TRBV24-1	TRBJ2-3	TGTGCCACCAGTGCCCAGGGCCGCACAGATACGCAGTATTTT	CATSAQGRTDTQYF
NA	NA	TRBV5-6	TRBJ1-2	TGTGCCAGCAGCTCCAAGACAGCGACGGGTTATGGCTACACCTTC	CASSSKTATGYGYTF
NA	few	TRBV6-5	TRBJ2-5	TGTGCCTCGGGGGCCAGAAGGTTCGAGACCCAGTACTTC	CASGARRFETQYF
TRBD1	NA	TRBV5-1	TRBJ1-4	TGCGCCAGCAGCCTCCGGGACAGCAATGAAAAACTGTTTTTT	CASSLRDSNEKLFF
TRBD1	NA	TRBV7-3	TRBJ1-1	TGTGCCAGCAGCAAGTCCCCGGGACAGCTGAACACTGAAGCTTTCTTT	CASSKSPGQLNTEAFF
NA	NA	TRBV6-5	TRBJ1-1	TGTGCCAGCAGTTACGGCCCCAACACTGAAGCTTTCTTT	CASSYGPNTEAFF
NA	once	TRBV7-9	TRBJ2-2	TGTGCCAGCAGCCAACAGGGCCCCGGGGAGCTGTTTTTT	CASSQQGPGELFF
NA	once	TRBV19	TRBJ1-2	TGTGCCAGTAATGGCAGGGGTGGCTACACCTTC	CASNGRGGYTF
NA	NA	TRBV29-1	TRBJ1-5	TGCAGCGTTGCGGACCTCAACCAGCCCCAGCATTTT	CSVADLNQPQHF
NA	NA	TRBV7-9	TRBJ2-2	TGTGCCAGCAGCTATAGCAAGAACACCGGGGAGCTGTTTTTT	CASSYSKNTGELFF
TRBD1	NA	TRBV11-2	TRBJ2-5	TGTGCCAGCAGCCGCCCCGGACAGGGGGCAAGGGAGACCCAGTACTTC	CASSRPGQGARETQYF
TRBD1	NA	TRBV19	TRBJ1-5	TGTGCCAGTAAAACTCAGACAGGGGTTAATCAGCCCCAGCATTTT	CASKTQTGVNQPQHF
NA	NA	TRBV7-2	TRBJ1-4	TGTGCCAGCAGCTTAGGTCGCGTTTGGGAAAAACTGTTTTTT	CASSLGRVWEKLFF
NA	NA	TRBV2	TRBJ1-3	TGTGCCAGCAGTGAAGCTCAAAGGGCCGGAAACACCATATATTTT	CASSEAQRAGNTIYF
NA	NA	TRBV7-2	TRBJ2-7	TGTGCCAGCAGCTTACCCGGGGCCTACGAGCAGTACTTC	CASSLPGAYEQYF
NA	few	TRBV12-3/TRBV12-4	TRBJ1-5	TGTGCCAGCGGGATGAATAGCAATCAGCCCCAGCATTTT	CASGMNSNQPQHF
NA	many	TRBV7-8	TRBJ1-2	TGTGCCAGCAGCTTAACTGGTAGGGGGAACTATGGCTACACCTTC	CASSLTGRGNYGYTF
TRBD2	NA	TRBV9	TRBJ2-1	TGTGCCAGCAGCGTAGGGGGGGGCTCCTACAATGAGCAGTTCTTC	CASSVGGGSYNEQFF
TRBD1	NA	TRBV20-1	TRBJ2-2	TGCAGTGCTAGTAGGGGGCCGGAAACCGGGGAGCTGTTTTTT	CSASRGPETGELFF
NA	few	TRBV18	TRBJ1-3	TGTGCCAGCTCACCACACCCCCCCGGGAATGGAAACACCATATATTTT	CASSPHPPGNGNTIYF
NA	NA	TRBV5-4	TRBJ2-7	TGTGCCAGCAGCTTGGATGGCTACGAGCAGTACTTC	CASSLDGYEQYF
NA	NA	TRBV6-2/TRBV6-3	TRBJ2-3	TGTGCCAGCAGTAAGCCTCCCGGGACCCCCGATACGCAGTATTTT	CASSKPPGTPDTQYF
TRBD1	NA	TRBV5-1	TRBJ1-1	TGCGCCAGCAGCTGGGACAGGGCGATTCTGGGCACTGAAGCTTTCTTT	CASSWDRAILGTEAFF
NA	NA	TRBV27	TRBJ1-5	TGTGCCAGCAGTTTTTTAGGGCAGGGTCAGCCCCAGCATTTT	CASSFLGQGQPQHF
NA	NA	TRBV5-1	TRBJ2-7	TGCGCCAGCAGCTTGGTGCCGGGAGTGTCCTACGAGCAGTACTTC	CASSLVPGVSYEQYF
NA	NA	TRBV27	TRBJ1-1	TGTGCCAGCAGTTTATTAGAGGGGACTGAAGCTTTCTTT	CASSLLEGTEAFF